This TCR beta chain was captured by sequencing in a study of CD8+ T cells in alopecia areata. In the study overall: Treated patients were dosed with oral tofacitinib, taking 5 to 10 mg twice daily. Treated patients received severity scores based on the percentage of scalp area affected. Findings and limits, study-wide: Lesional scalp displayed greater clonality than normal scalp, most notably in alopecia totalis/universalis.

cDNA reverse transcribed from extracted RNA served as the sequencing template. Here immunoSEQ multiplex PCR was the method, and the copy in TCRdb shows in-frame clones only, minus some. The sample carries about 200,000 clones, roughly three fifths recorded once. The treatment denotes: oral pan-JAK inhibitor, 5-10 mg twice daily. PBMCs, the starting material, were the source of sorted CD4+ and CD8+ T cells. This CDR3 has 14 amino acids. V shed 6 bases and J 3 bases; nucleotides not matched to a gene: 3. Germline lookup yields CDR1 LGHNT and CDR2 FRNRAP. Remarks on this clone: Antigen unknown.

The origin of this receptor is a human donor with alopecia areata. J is TRBJ2-7 and V is TRBV12-5; 12 positions agree with TRBD2. Sequences were derived from CD4+ T cells sorted from blood, sampled at week 4, from a patient treated with tofacitinib. The CDR3 DNA reads as TGTGCTAGTGGCCCGACTAGCGGGGGCTACGAGCAGTACTTC. As protein: CASGPTSGGYEQYF.